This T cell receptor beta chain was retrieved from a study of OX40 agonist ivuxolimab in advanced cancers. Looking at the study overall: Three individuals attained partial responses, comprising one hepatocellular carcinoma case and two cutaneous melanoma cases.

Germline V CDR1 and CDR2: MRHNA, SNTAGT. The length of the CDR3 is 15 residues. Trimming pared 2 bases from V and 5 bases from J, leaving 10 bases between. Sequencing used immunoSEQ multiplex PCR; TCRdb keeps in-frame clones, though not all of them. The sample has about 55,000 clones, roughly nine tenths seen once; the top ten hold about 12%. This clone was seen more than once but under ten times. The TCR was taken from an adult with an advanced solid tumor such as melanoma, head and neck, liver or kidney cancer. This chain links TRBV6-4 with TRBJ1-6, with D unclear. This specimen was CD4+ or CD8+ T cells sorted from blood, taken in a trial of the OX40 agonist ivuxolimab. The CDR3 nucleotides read TGTGCCAGCAGTGACGGTCACAGTAATAATTCACCCCTCCACTTT. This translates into CASSDGHSNNSPLHF.